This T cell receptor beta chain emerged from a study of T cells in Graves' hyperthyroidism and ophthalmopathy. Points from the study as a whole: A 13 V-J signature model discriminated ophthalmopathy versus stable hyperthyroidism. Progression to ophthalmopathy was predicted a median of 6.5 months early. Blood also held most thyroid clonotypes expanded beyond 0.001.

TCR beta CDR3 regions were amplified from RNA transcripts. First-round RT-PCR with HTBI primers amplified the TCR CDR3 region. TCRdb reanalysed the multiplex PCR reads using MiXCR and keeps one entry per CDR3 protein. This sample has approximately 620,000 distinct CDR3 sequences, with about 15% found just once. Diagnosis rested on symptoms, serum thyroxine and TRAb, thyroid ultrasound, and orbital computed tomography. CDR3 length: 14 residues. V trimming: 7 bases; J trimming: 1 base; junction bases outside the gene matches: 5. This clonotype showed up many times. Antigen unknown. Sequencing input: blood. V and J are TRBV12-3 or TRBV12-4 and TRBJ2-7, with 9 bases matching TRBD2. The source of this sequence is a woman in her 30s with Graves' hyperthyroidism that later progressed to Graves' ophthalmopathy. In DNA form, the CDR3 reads TGTGCCAGCAAGAGGACTAGCGATTCCTACGAGCAGTACTTC. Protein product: CASKRTSDSYEQYF.